The T cell receptor beta chain described here comes from a study of T cells in pancreatic ductal adenocarcinoma. Measured with immunoSEQ multiplex PCR; TCRdb has only the in-frame clones, and not every one. The table has roughly 100,000 clones, roughly 96% seen once. Selected pancreatic ductal adenocarcinoma patients had undergone surgery without neoadjuvant therapy. Germline CDR1 is SSHAT and CDR2 is FNYEAQ (reference sequence). Trimming took off 1 base at V and 3 bases at J, with 10 bases between the two ends. The CDR3 is 15 residues long. Sequencing used PBMCs. The origin of this receptor is a human donor with pancreatic ductal adenocarcinoma. V usage is TRBV7-7 and J usage is TRBJ2-1; D may be TRBD1 (5 bases). In DNA form, the CDR3 reads TGTGCCAGCAGCTTAGGCCCTGACAGCTACAATGAGCAGTTCTTC. Its protein product is CASSLGPDSYNEQFF.